This entry lists 3 T cell receptor beta chains sequenced from one sample in a study of shared clonotypes between healthy human individuals. The data were produced by immunoSEQ multiplex PCR, yet TCRdb's version contains in-frame clones alone and is incomplete. Here the sample spans about 510,000 clones, roughly 85% being singletons. Specimen: PBMCs. These TCRs come from a woman between 35 and 50 years old in good health. Some clones in this sample may be carry-over from other donors' samples.

There are a few counts of this clone. This chain uses TRBV10-3 with TRBJ2-7; 8 bases match TRBD2. Per germline, CDR1 ENHRY and CDR2 SYGVKD. This CDR3 contains 14 residues. Trimming cost V 0 bases and J 2 bases; bases outside gene matches: 0. CDR3 bases: TGTGCCATCAGTGAGTCGGGACTAGCCTACGAGCAGTACTTC. It yields the protein CAISESGLAYEQYF.

This clone has ten or more counts. The sample holds other DNA sequences that translate to the same CDR3. V and J are TRBV19 and TRBJ2-1, with TRBD2 matching 10 bases. The CDR3 runs 14 residues. V was clipped by 3 bases and J by 7 bases; unmatched bases: 3. Germline CDR1 LNHDA, CDR2 SQIVND (reference sequence). The CDR3 DNA sequence: TGTGCCAGTAGTATTCTAGCGGGAGAGAATGAGCAGTTCTTC. It encodes CASSILAGENEQFF.

As to this clone: Additional DNA sequences in this sample encode the identical CDR3. The gene calls are TRBV18 and TRBJ2-1, with 10 nucleotides matching TRBD2. V gave up 0 bases and J gave up 6 bases; unmatched junction bases: 5. The germline V gene has CDR1 KGHSH and CDR2 LQKENI. The CDR3 loop spans 16 amino acids. CDR3 DNA sequence: TGTGCCAGCTCACCACCGGGCCTAGCGGGAGCCAATGAGCAGTTCTTC. This codes for CASSPPGLAGANEQFF.